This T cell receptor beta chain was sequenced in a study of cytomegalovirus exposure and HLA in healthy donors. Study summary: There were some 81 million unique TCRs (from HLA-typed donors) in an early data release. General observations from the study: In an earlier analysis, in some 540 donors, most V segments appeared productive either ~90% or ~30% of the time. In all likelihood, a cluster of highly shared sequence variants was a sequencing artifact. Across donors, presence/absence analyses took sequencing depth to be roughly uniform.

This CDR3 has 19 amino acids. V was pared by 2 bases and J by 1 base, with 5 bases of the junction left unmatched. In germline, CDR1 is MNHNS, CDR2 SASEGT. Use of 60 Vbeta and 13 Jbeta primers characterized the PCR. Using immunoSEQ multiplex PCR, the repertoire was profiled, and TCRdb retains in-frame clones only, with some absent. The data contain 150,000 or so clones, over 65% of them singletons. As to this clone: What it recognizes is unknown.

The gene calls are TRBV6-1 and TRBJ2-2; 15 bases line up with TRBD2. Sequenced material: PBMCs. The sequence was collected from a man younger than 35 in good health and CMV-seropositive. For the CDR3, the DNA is TGTGCCAGCAGTGAAAGGGGACTAGCGGGAGGCCAGAACACCGGGGAGCTGTTTTTT. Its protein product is CASSERGLAGGQNTGELFF.